The 28 T cell receptor beta chains in this list originate from one sample, sequenced in a study of OX40 agonist ivuxolimab in advanced cancers. Here immunoSEQ multiplex PCR was the method, and the copy in TCRdb shows in-frame clones only, minus some. The table shows 14,000 to 15,000 clones, with about 77% occurring only once. Sequencing was performed on CD4+ or CD8+ T cells sorted from blood, taken in a trial of the OX40 agonist ivuxolimab. The origin of the receptors is an adult with an advanced solid tumor such as melanoma, head and neck, liver or kidney cancer.

The CDR3 loop reads CASSLTATNEKLFF. In nucleotides, the CDR3 is TGTGCCAGCAGCTTAACGGCAACTAATGAAAAACTGTTTTTT. J is TRBJ1-4 and V is TRBV11-2, with D hard to call. Trimming stripped 2 bases from V and 0 bases from J, with 4 bases between. Germline CDR1 SGHAT, CDR2 FQNNGV. This CDR3 comprises 14 residues. Drawing the rest from reference TRBV11-2 and TRBJ1-4, the complete variable domain is EAGVAQSPRYKIIEKRQSVAFWCNPISGHATLYWYQQILGQGPKLLIQFQNNGVVDDSQLPKDRFSAERLKGVDSTLKIQPAKLEDSAVYLCASSLTATNEKLFFGSGTQLSVL.

This chain connects TRBV7-8 to TRBJ2-7, with a tentative D call TRBD2 (6 bases). This CDR3 has 16 residues. CDR1 SGHVS and CDR2 FQNEAQ come from the germline V gene. V was cut by 5 bases and J by 5 bases, with 22 bases left in between. CDR3 protein: CASSPPTAGGLNEQYF. The DNA of the CDR3 is TGTGCCAGCAGCCCACCGACAGCGGGCGGGTTAAACGAGCAGTACTTC.

The rearrangement links TRBV5-6 to TRBJ2-3; D possibly corresponds to TRBD1 (7 bases). Deletions cut 0 bases from V and 4 bases from J, with 12 bases between. This CDR3 region has 15 residues. Germline V gene lookup returns CDR1 SGHDT and CDR2 YYEEEE. This chain's CDR3 is CASSLGGGGADTQYF. CDR3 in DNA: TGTGCCAGCAGCTTGGGCGGAGGGGGCGCAGATACGCAGTATTTT.

The J gene is TRBJ2-2, the V gene TRBV9; D remains unclear. The CDR3 sequence is 12 residues long. Germline lookup yields CDR1 SGDLS and CDR2 YYNGEE. Trimming pared 4 bases from V and 8 bases from J, leaving 9 bases between. The CDR3 sequence: CASSMSLGELFF. For the CDR3, the DNA is TGTGCCAGCAGCATGAGTTTGGGGGAGCTGTTTTTT.

The chain combines TRBV19 with TRBJ2-7, with D possibly TRBD1 on 6 matching bases. Germline values: CDR1 LNHDA, CDR2 SQIVND (reference sequence). This CDR3 is built from 15 residues. Deletions cut 4 bases from V and 9 bases from J, with 22 bases between. The CDR3 region has the DNA TGTGCCAGTAGTACACGGGACACCTTTTTTGGGGTGCAGTACTTC. It codes for CASSTRDTFFGVQYF.

V is TRBV19 and J is TRBJ2-3; TRBD2 agrees at 9 bases. The CDR3 has 15 amino acids. The germline V gene has CDR1 LNHDA and CDR2 SQIVND (reference sequence). The ends lost 6 bases at V and 7 bases at J; junction bases unmatched: 11. Written as DNA, the CDR3 is TGTGCCAGTAGCCCATTTAGCGGGAGCGTGAATACGCAGTATTTT. This translates into CASSPFSGSVNTQYF.

V usage is TRBV30 and J usage is TRBJ1-3; D is undetermined. The CDR3 runs 16 residues. CDR1 GTSNPN and CDR2 SVGIG come from the germline V gene (reference sequence). Trimming pared 0 bases from V and 0 bases from J, leaving 12 bases between. The chain's CDR3 is CAWSVEVVDSGNTIYF. DNA of the CDR3: TGTGCCTGGAGTGTAGAGGTGGTTGACTCTGGAAACACCATATATTTT.

This chain links TRBV4-1 with TRBJ2-1, with a possible D match to TRBD1 (6 bases). In germline, CDR1 is MGHRA, CDR2 YSYEKL. V dropped 1 base and J dropped 8 bases, with 21 bases sitting between them. The CDR3 totals 17 residues. The CDR3 DNA reads as TGCGCCAGCAGCCAAGTCCCCTTGACAGGATGGCTCGATGAGCAGTTCTTC. This translates into CASSQVPLTGWLDEQFF.

This chain uses TRBV29-1 with TRBJ2-1; 7 positions match TRBD2. V lost 7 bases, J lost 0 bases, and 9 bases stayed unmatched. This CDR3 is 15 amino acids long. The germline CDR1 and CDR2 sequences are SQVTM and ANQGSEA. DNA of the CDR3: TGCAGCGGAAAGGGCGGGAGAGCCTCCTACAATGAGCAGTTCTTC. It is translated as CSGKGGRASYNEQFF.

This clone was recorded only once. The chain combines TRBV9 with TRBJ2-2; perhaps TRBD2 as D (6 bases). V lost 4 bases, J lost 1 base, and 11 bases lay in between. Germline assignment: CDR1 SGDLS and CDR2 YYNGEE. The CDR3 spans 15 residues. The CDR3 nucleotides read TGTGCCAGCAGCCTCTCGGGGGAGAACACCGGGGAGCTGTTTTTT. It yields the protein CASSLSGENTGELFF. Filled out from reference TRBV9 and TRBJ2-2, the complete variable domain reads DSGVTQTPKHLITATGQRVTLRCSPRSGDLSVYWYQQSLDQGLQFLIQYYNGEERAKGNILERFSAQQFPDLHSELNLSSLELGDSALYFCASSLSGENTGELFFGEGSRLTVL.

The CDR3 spells CASSLMGTVGGEAFF. The CDR3 DNA follows: TGTGCCAGCAGCCTCATGGGGACAGTGGGCGGTGAAGCTTTCTTT. The V gene is TRBV5-5, the J gene TRBJ1-1, with 7 positions matching TRBD1. CDR3 length: 15 amino acids. The germline V gene has CDR1 SGHKS and CDR2 YYEKEE (reference sequence). V gave up 4 bases and J gave up 7 bases; unmatched junction bases: 13.

The chain couples TRBV6-1 to TRBJ1-2; unclear D gene. The CDR3 covers 15 residues. V was clipped by 5 bases and J by 0 bases, with 13 bases between them. CDR1 is MNHNS and CDR2 is SASEGT in the germline V gene. CDR3 loop: CASSPRHRTNYGYTF. The DNA for the CDR3 is TGTGCCAGCAGTCCGCGACACAGAACTAACTATGGCTACACCTTC.

This sequence joins TRBV9 and TRBJ2-7, with TRBD2 identical over 12 bases. V was pared by 4 bases and J by 2 bases, with 1 base of the junction left unmatched. From germline, CDR1 is SGDLS and CDR2 YYNGEE. CDR3 length: 14 amino acids. The CDR3 nucleotides read TGTGCCAGCAGCCCTAGCGGGAGGGCCTACGAGCAGTACTTC. Translating it yields CASSPSGRAYEQYF. Full variable domain (rest looked up from reference TRBV9 and TRBJ2-7): DSGVTQTPKHLITATGQRVTLRCSPRSGDLSVYWYQQSLDQGLQFLIQYYNGEERAKGNILERFSAQQFPDLHSELNLSSLELGDSALYFCASSPSGRAYEQYFGPGTRLTVT.

The rearrangement joins TRBV18 to TRBJ2-7; 8 positions match TRBD2. The CDR3 has 13 residues. J gave up 6 bases and V 3 bases, and 4 bases lay outside the gene matches. Germline V gene sequence: CDR1 KGHSH, CDR2 LQKENI. In DNA, the CDR3 is TGTGCCAGCTCACCCGCAGCGGGAGCCGAGCAGTACTTC. It specifies CASSPAAGAEQYF.

The chain uses TRBV11-2 and TRBJ2-7; 9 positions agree with TRBD1. The germline V gene encodes CDR1 SGHAT and CDR2 FQNNGV. The CDR3 runs to 15 residues. With V trimmed by 3 bases and J by 4 bases, 7 bases remained unmatched. For the CDR3, the DNA is TGTGCCAGCAGCTTCCCGGGACAGGGTTCTTACGAGCAGTACTTC. It encodes CASSFPGQGSYEQYF. Using reference TRBV11-2 and TRBJ2-7 for the parts outside the CDR3, the full variable domain is EAGVAQSPRYKIIEKRQSVAFWCNPISGHATLYWYQQILGQGPKLLIQFQNNGVVDDSQLPKDRFSAERLKGVDSTLKIQPAKLEDSAVYLCASSFPGQGSYEQYFGPGTRLTVT.

This clone was recorded only once. Other nucleotide sequences from this sample produce the same CDR3. The chain recombines TRBV30 with TRBJ2-5, with 7 bases fitting TRBD2. Germline assignment: CDR1 GTSNPN and CDR2 SVGIG (reference sequence). This CDR3 has 15 residues. The V and J ends lost 0 bases and 7 bases, in that order; junction bases with no gene match: 11. The CDR3 bases are TGTGCCTGGAGTGTAGTGGGAGGGCGGTCAGTGACCCAGTACTTC. It yields the protein CAWSVVGGRSVTQYF.

The V and J genes are TRBV7-9 and TRBJ1-2; 7 nucleotides align to TRBD1. J was trimmed by 8 bases and V by 1 base; bases with no gene match: 10. The CDR3 has 15 residues. Germline CDR1 and CDR2: SEHNR and FQNEAQ (reference sequence). The CDR3 loop reads CASSLGQGGSGGYTF. The CDR3, as DNA: TGTGCCAGCAGCTTAGGGCAGGGGGGATCGGGAGGCTACACCTTC.

This chain uses TRBV10-1 with TRBJ2-1; 8 bases match TRBD2. This CDR3 spans 12 amino acids. With 8 bases clipped from V and 8 bases from J, the junction kept 5 bases outside the gene matches. CDR1 is WNHNN, CDR2 SYGVQD, per germline (reference sequence). The CDR3 nucleotides are TGCGCCAGCCCGGGGGGGGATGATGAGCAGTTCTTC. Encoded protein: CASPGGDDEQFF.

The V call is TRBV27, the J call TRBJ2-3; 14 bases match TRBD2. Germline values: CDR1 MNHEY, CDR2 SMNVEV (reference sequence). The CDR3 has 15 residues. Trimming removed 5 bases from V and 6 bases from J; junction bases left unmatched: 4. In DNA, the CDR3 is TGTGCCAGCAGTGCGGGACTAGCGGGAGCGGATACGCAGTATTTT. Protein: CASSAGLAGADTQYF.

The CDR3 spells CASSLWANQPQHF. In nucleotides, the CDR3 is TGTGCCAGCAGTTTGTGGGCCAATCAGCCCCAGCATTTT. This chain joins TRBV28 and TRBJ1-5; D gene ambiguous. Germline CDR1 MDHEN, CDR2 SYDVKM. The CDR3 is 13 amino acids. The V end was cut by 3 bases, the J end by 3 bases, with 6 bases between. Full variable domain (rest looked up from reference TRBV28 and TRBJ1-5): DVKVTQSSRYLVKRTGEKVFLECVQDMDHENMFWYRQDPGLGLRLIYFSYDVKMKEKGDIPEGYSVSREKKERFSLILESASTNQTSMYLCASSLWANQPQHFGDGTRLSIL.

The chain uses TRBV27 and TRBJ2-3; D remains ambiguous. The CDR3 is made up of 13 amino acids. The V gene lost 0 bases and the J gene lost 0 bases, with 1 base spanning the gap. CDR1 is MNHEY and CDR2 is SMNVEV in the germline V gene (reference sequence). CDR3 residues: CASSLSSTDTQYF. CDR3 nucleotides: TGTGCCAGCAGTTTATCAAGCACAGATACGCAGTATTTT.

This clone was found a few times. The V call is TRBV4-2, the J call TRBJ1-3, with D possibly being TRBD1 (6 bases). The germline gives CDR1 LGHNA, CDR2 YNFKEQ. V was cut by 6 bases and J by 2 bases, with 11 bases left in between. The CDR3 is made up of 14 amino acids. The CDR3 DNA follows: TGTGCCAGCAGTCGACAGGTTACTGGAAACACCATATATTTT. It is translated as CASSRQVTGNTIYF.

This clone was observed a few times. CDR3 sequence reads: CASSEGLSNTGELFF. The CDR3 DNA reads TGTGCCAGCAGTGAGGGTCTATCGAACACCGGGGAGCTGTTTTTT. J is TRBJ2-2 and V is TRBV25-1; unclear D gene. V shed 3 bases and J shed 0 bases, with 8 bases lying between them. This CDR3 contains 15 residues. Germline V CDR1 and CDR2: MGHDK, SYGVNS.

The gene calls are TRBV15 and TRBJ2-3, with TRBD2 identical over 9 bases. This CDR3 comprises 15 residues. With V trimmed by 5 bases and J by 3 bases, 6 bases remained unmatched. Germline assignment: CDR1 LNHNV and CDR2 YYDKDF (reference sequence). CDR3 sequence (DNA): TGTGCCACCAGCGGAAGCGGGAGGACAACAGATACGCAGTATTTT. Translated: CATSGSGRTTDTQYF.

The rearrangement links TRBV28 to TRBJ2-7; 8 nucleotides match TRBD1. Trimming removed 5 bases from V and 3 bases from J; junction bases left unmatched: 0. The CDR3 has 12 residues. The V gene's germline CDR1 is MDHEN and CDR2 SYDVKM. The CDR3 coding sequence is TGTGCCAGCAGTGGACAGGGCTACGAGCAGTACTTC. This gives the protein CASSGQGYEQYF. Using reference TRBV28 and TRBJ2-7 for the parts outside the CDR3, the full variable domain is DVKVTQSSRYLVKRTGEKVFLECVQDMDHENMFWYRQDPGLGLRLIYFSYDVKMKEKGDIPEGYSVSREKKERFSLILESASTNQTSMYLCASSGQGYEQYFGPGTRLTVT.

This chain uses TRBV5-5 with TRBJ2-7, with 9 nucleotides matching TRBD2. The CDR3 has 16 amino acids. Germline CDR1 SGHKS, CDR2 YYEKEE (reference sequence). V lost 2 bases to trimming and J lost 0 bases; unmatched junction nucleotides: 6. DNA of the CDR3: TGTGCCAGCAGCTTTGACAGCGGGGGGAGCTCCTACGAGCAGTACTTC. Protein sequence: CASSFDSGGSSYEQYF.

This clone has a single count. The V and J genes are TRBV6-6 and TRBJ2-7; D gene uncertain. V lost 5 bases and J 5 bases, leaving 10 bases between the germline ends. The CDR3 has 12 amino acids. Germline assignment: CDR1 MNHNY and CDR2 SVGAGI (reference sequence). CDR3 residues: CASSPGGHEQYF. DNA for the CDR3: TGTGCCAGCAGTCCCGGCGGTCACGAGCAGTACTTC.

The V and J genes are TRBV19 and TRBJ1-1; D not certain. V gave up 3 bases and J gave up 0 bases, with 11 bases separating them. The CDR3 runs to 15 residues. The germline CDR1 and CDR2 sequences are LNHDA and SQIVND (reference sequence). CDR3 DNA: TGTGCCAGTAGTATGTTTGGGTTAATGAACACTGAAGCTTTCTTT. Translation: CASSMFGLMNTEAFF.